Each of the 18 T cell receptor beta chains below was sequenced from the same sample in a study of blood T cell repertoires in COVID-19 (dated by TCRdb to the early 2020s). Libraries came from the immunoSEQ multiplex PCR assay. Drawn from immuneACCESS, this table holds only the in-frame rearrangements with V and J called that TCRdb kept. Clones are partly lost; checked studies trace under half to an unresolved V gene and leave the rest unexplained. Here the sample has tens of thousands of clones; roughly 84% occur a single time. Roughly three fifths of the sample rests with the top ten. Sequenced sample: peripheral blood. These receptors all stem from a man aged 65 to 79 with acute or convalescent COVID-19.

Only a few counts were recorded for this clone. The V and J genes are TRBV9 and TRBJ1-4; D is unresolved. Looked up from germline, CDR1 is SGDLS and CDR2 is YYNGEE. Trimming took off 1 base at V and 2 bases at J, with 9 bases between the two ends. The CDR3 runs to 15 residues. For the CDR3, the DNA is TGTGCCAGCAGCGTAAGGGAGGGCACTAATGAAAAACTGTTTTTT. This gives the protein CASSVREGTNEKLFF.

V usage is TRBV6-6 and J usage is TRBJ1-6, with 10 bases identical to TRBD1. J was trimmed by 10 bases and V by 5 bases; bases with no gene match: 8. Germline loops: CDR1 MNHNY, CDR2 SVGAGI (reference sequence). The CDR3 is made up of 15 amino acids. The CDR3 nucleotides are TGTGCCAGCAGTGCAGTTGACAGGGGGCGATCACCCCTCCACTTT. Its protein is CASSAVDRGRSPLHF.

V usage is TRBV29-1 and J usage is TRBJ1-4; the D is unclear. V lost 5 bases and J lost 4, with 11 bases in between. CDR3 size: 13 residues. Looked up from germline, CDR1 is SQVTM and CDR2 is ANQGSEA. The CDR3 nucleotides read TGCAGCGTTTCTCCGGCGGGTAATGAAAAACTGTTTTTT. Translated: CSVSPAGNEKLFF. The variable domain in full, completed from reference TRBV29-1 and TRBJ1-4, reads SAVISQKPSRDICQRGTSLTIQCQVDSQVTMMFWYRQQPGQSLTLIATANQGSEATYESGFVIDKFPISRPNLTFSTLTVSNMSPEDSSIYLCSVSPAGNEKLFFGSGTQLSVL.

J is TRBJ2-3 and V is TRBV24-1, with TRBD1 identical over 8 bases. V shed 4 bases and J 2 bases; nucleotides not matched to a gene: 7. The germline V gene encodes CDR1 KGHDR and CDR2 SFDVKD. This CDR3 comprises 16 residues. In nucleotides, the CDR3 is TGTGCCACCAGTGAAGCTAGGACAGGGAACACAGATACGCAGTATTTT. This gives the protein CATSEARTGNTDTQYF.

This sequence joins TRBV30 and TRBJ1-1; possibly TRBD1 for D (6 bases). The ends were cut back, 3 bases at V and 4 bases at J, with 9 bases in the middle. Germline values: CDR1 GTSNPN, CDR2 SVGIG (reference sequence). This CDR3 is 12 amino acids long. The CDR3 region has the DNA TGTGCCTGGAGAACAGGGTTCACTGAAGCTTTCTTT. This translates into CAWRTGFTEAFF.

The chain combines TRBV10-3 with TRBJ1-1; possibly TRBD1 for D (5 bases). Trimming left V 1 base short and J 4 bases short, with 7 bases between. Looked up from germline, CDR1 is ENHRY and CDR2 is SYGVKD. The CDR3 is 13 residues long. The CDR3 coding sequence is TGTGCCATCAGTGAGTGGCAGGGCACTGAAGCTTTCTTT. Translated, it gives CAISEWQGTEAFF.

V and J are TRBV2 and TRBJ1-5; D unresolved. Germline CDR1 SNHLY, CDR2 FYNNEI. V shed 4 bases and J shed 2 bases, with 18 bases lying between them. The CDR3 contains 17 residues. The CDR3 spells CASSVESPSNGNQPQHF. Written as DNA, the CDR3 is TGTGCCAGCAGTGTAGAAAGTCCCTCCAACGGCAATCAGCCCCAGCATTTT.

The CDR3 is CASSSPGQRYNEQFF. The CDR3 bases are TGTGCCAGCAGCTCTCCGGGACAGCGTTACAATGAGCAGTTCTTC. This chain connects TRBV7-9 to TRBJ2-1; 7 nucleotides match TRBD1. CDR3 length: 15 amino acids. V was pared by 4 bases and J by 4 bases, with 7 bases of the junction left unmatched. Germline loops: CDR1 SEHNR, CDR2 FQNEAQ (reference sequence).

This chain joins TRBV5-4 and TRBJ1-1; D might be TRBD1 (5 bases). Trimming removed 4 bases from V and 1 base from J, with 20 bases in between. The CDR3 is 17 residues long. The germline gives CDR1 SGHNT, CDR2 YYREEE (reference sequence). The CDR3 loop is CASSQHPSGGTNTEAFF. CDR3 nucleotide sequence: TGTGCCAGCAGCCAGCACCCATCTGGAGGGACGAACACTGAAGCTTTCTTT.

This clone came up once. This chain connects TRBV27 to TRBJ2-5, with 7 bases matching TRBD1. The V segment lost 6 bases and the J segment 2 bases; nucleotides outside the gene matches: 6. Germline CDR1 is MNHEY and CDR2 is SMNVEV (reference sequence). The CDR3 loop spans 14 amino acids. The CDR3 DNA reads as TGTGCCAGCAGCCAGGGGACAGAACAAGAGACCCAGTACTTC. This codes for CASSQGTEQETQYF.

This sequence joins TRBV3-1 (or the pseudogene TRBV3-2) and TRBJ1-2; 7 nucleotides align to TRBD1. There are 14 residues in the CDR3. Germline CDR1 LGHDT, CDR2 YNNKEL (reference sequence). With 4 bases clipped from V and 6 bases from J, the junction kept 8 bases outside the gene matches. DNA of the CDR3: TGTGCCAGCAGCCTTCTACAGGGGTCTGATGGCTACACCTTC. It is translated as CASSLLQGSDGYTF.

The rearrangement links TRBV14 to TRBJ2-5, with D maybe TRBD2 (6 bases). Per the germline V gene, CDR1 is SGHDN and CDR2 is FVKESK. There are 14 residues in the CDR3. The V gene lost 2 bases and the J gene lost 4 bases, with 11 bases spanning the gap. The CDR3: CASSQSNSGETQYF. DNA of the CDR3: TGTGCCAGCAGCCAATCCAATAGCGGAGAGACCCAGTACTTC.

The rearrangement links TRBV7-2 to TRBJ2-1; 9 nucleotides agree with TRBD1. Germline V CDR1 and CDR2: SGHTA, FQGNSA. The CDR3 has 14 amino acids. V was clipped by 6 bases and J by 8 bases; unmatched bases: 8. CDR3 coding DNA: TGTGCCAGCAGATCCGGGACAGGGACCCATGAGCAGTTCTTC. Translating gives CASRSGTGTHEQFF.

This rearrangement joins TRBV7-6 to TRBJ2-7; TRBD1 agrees at 9 bases. V lost 5 bases to trimming and J lost 2 bases; unmatched junction nucleotides: 10. Germline V gene lookup returns CDR1 SGHVS and CDR2 FNYEAQ. The CDR3 totals 16 residues. CDR3 bases: TGTGCCAGCAGCACCCGGGTTGGGACAGGGACCTACGAGCAGTACTTC. It encodes CASSTRVGTGTYEQYF.

There are a few counts of this clone. The V call is TRBV18, the J call TRBJ1-5, with a weak D call TRBD1 (6 bases). Trimming removed 4 bases from V and 4 bases from J, with 11 bases in between. This CDR3 region has 14 residues. Germline-derived CDR1 and CDR2 are KGHSH and LQKENI. CDR3 bases: TGTGCCAGCTCACAACTTGGACAGAATCAGCCCCAGCATTTT. As protein: CASSQLGQNQPQHF.

The chain is built from TRBV10-1 and TRBJ2-1; D is uncertain. The CDR3 is made up of 13 amino acids. The germline V gene has CDR1 WNHNN and CDR2 SYGVQD (reference sequence). Trimming shortened V by 0 bases and J by 4 bases, and 4 bases separated the two germline ends. This CDR3 is CASSESSYNEQFF. The CDR3 bases are TGCGCCAGCAGTGAGTCCAGTTACAATGAGCAGTTCTTC.

The genes are TRBV4-2 and TRBJ2-5; TRBD2 matches at 7 bases. Germline values: CDR1 LGHNA, CDR2 YNFKEQ. The CDR3 runs 15 residues. The trim removed 1 base at V and 4 bases at J, leaving 6 bases unmatched. CDR3 bases: TGTGCCAGCAGCCAAGCGGGCGGGAGTCTAGAGACCCAGTACTTC. Residues: CASSQAGGSLETQYF.

V is TRBV19 and J is TRBJ1-6, with 8 bases matching TRBD1. Germline V lookup: CDR1 LNHDA, CDR2 SQIVND (reference sequence). The CDR3 is 16 amino acids. The trim removed 0 bases at V and 14 bases at J, leaving 12 bases unmatched. CDR3 loop: CASSIDRDRTTQALHF. The CDR3 nucleotides are TGTGCCAGTAGTATAGATCGGGACAGGACAACGCAGGCCCTCCACTTT.